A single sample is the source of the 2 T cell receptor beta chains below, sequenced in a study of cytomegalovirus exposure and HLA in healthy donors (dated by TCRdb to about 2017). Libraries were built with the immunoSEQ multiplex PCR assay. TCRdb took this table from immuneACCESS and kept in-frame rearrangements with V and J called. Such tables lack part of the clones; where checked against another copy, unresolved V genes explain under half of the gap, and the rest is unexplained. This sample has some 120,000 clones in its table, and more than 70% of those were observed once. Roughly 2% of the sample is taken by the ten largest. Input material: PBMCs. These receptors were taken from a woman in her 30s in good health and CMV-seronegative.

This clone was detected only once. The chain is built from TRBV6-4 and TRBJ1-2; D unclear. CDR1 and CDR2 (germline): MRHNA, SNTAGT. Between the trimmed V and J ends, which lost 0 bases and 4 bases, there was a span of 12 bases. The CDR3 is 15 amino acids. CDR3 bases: TGTGCCAGCAGTGACTCGGGTGAAAGCGGCTATGGCTACACCTTC. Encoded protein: CASSDSGESGYGYTF.

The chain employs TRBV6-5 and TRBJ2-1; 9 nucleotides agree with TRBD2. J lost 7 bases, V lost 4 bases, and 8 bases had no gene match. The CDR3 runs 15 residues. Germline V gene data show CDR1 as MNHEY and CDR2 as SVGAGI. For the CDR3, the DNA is TGTGCCAGCAGTTTATTAGCGGGGGTTAGAAATGAGCAGTTCTTC. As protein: CASSLLAGVRNEQFF.